A selection of T cell receptor beta chains follows, all from one sample in a study of identical twins' blood T cells. Each CDR3 protein gets one entry after TCRdb re-called the 5' RACE reads with MiXCR. This sample carries around 380,000 distinct CDR3 sequences, 25% to 35% of them seen once, and the ten largest clones take 6.1%. Sequences were obtained from PBMCs. The receptors shown here come from a woman aged 18-49 years in good health. CDR3s include the opening cysteine and the closing phenylalanine or tryptophan. Fields, in order: clone size, V gene, J gene, D gene, CDR3 length, CDR3 protein, CDR3 DNA. A D gene is named only where the DNA matches it firmly. The listing skips clone size in some rows; elsewhere it reads once, few, many or a size class.

NA	TRBV10-3	TRBJ2-1	TRBD2	15	CAISPGLELSGEQFF	TGTGCCATCAGTCCGGGACTAGAATTGTCGGGCGAGCAGTTCTTC
NA	TRBV5-1	TRBJ2-3	NA	12	CASSQSTDTQYF	TGCGCCAGCAGCCAATCAACAGATACGCAGTATTTT
NA	TRBV29-1	TRBJ1-2	TRBD1	13	CSTHHRGTSGYTF	TGCAGCACACACCACAGGGGCACGAGTGGCTACACCTTC
many	TRBV7-2	TRBJ1-5	NA	13	CASSLWSDQPQHF	TGTGCCAGCAGCTTATGGAGTGACCAGCCCCAGCATTTT
NA	TRBV20-1	TRBJ2-7	NA	15	CSAREPQGLTYEQYF	TGCAGTGCTAGAGAGCCTCAGGGGCTTACCTACGAGCAGTACTTC
few	TRBV12-3/TRBV12-4	TRBJ2-2	NA	14	CASRQQGNTGELFF	TGTGCCAGCAGACAACAGGGGAACACCGGGGAGCTGTTTTTT
NA	TRBV6-2/TRBV6-3	TRBJ2-1	TRBD2	16	CASTPRWASGNNEQFF	TGTGCCAGCACCCCTAGATGGGCTAGCGGGAACAATGAGCAGTTCTTC
few	TRBV25-1	TRBJ1-5	TRBD1	12	CATQQGNQPQHF	TGTGCCACCCAACAGGGGAATCAGCCCCAGCATTTT
few	TRBV11-2	TRBJ1-2	NA	17	CASSAPFPANTNYGYTF	TGTGCCAGCAGCGCCCCCTTCCCAGCTAACACTAACTATGGCTACACCTTC
NA	TRBV5-1	TRBJ1-1	NA	14	CASSFHARNTEAFF	TGCGCCAGCAGCTTCCATGCGAGGAACACTGAAGCTTTCTTT
NA	TRBV2	TRBJ2-5	NA	10	CASRFGTQYF	TGTGCCAGCAGGTTTGGGACCCAGTACTTC
NA	TRBV12-3/TRBV12-4	TRBJ2-7	NA	13	CVSSTLLRHEQYF	TGTGTCAGCAGTACACTCCTACGCCACGAGCAGTACTTC
NA	TRBV7-8	TRBJ1-5	NA	13	CASTPGGTQPQHF	TGTGCCAGCACCCCTGGGGGGACCCAGCCCCAGCATTTT
many	TRBV29-1	TRBJ1-5	NA	12	CSVESGDQPQHF	TGCAGCGTTGAGTCCGGGGACCAGCCCCAGCATTTT
few	TRBV2	TRBJ2-1	NA	13	CASLGLKTGEQFF	TGTGCCAGCTTAGGGCTAAAGACGGGTGAGCAGTTCTTC
many	TRBV2	TRBJ1-1	NA	14	CASSEMDMNTEAFF	TGTGCCAGCAGTGAAATGGACATGAACACTGAAGCTTTCTTT
few	TRBV12-3/TRBV12-4	TRBJ2-3	TRBD2	15	CASSFSGGAADTQYF	TGTGCCAGCAGTTTCTCGGGGGGGGCCGCAGATACGCAGTATTTT
NA	TRBV5-8	TRBJ1-2	NA	13	CASKRDGNYGYTF	TGTGCCAGCAAACGAGACGGCAACTATGGCTACACCTTC
NA	TRBV29-1	TRBJ2-2	NA	13	CSVNSRWTGELFF	TGCAGCGTTAACAGTCGGTGGACCGGGGAGCTGTTTTTT
NA	TRBV19	TRBJ1-1	NA	14	CASSVVGGDTEAFF	TGTGCCAGTAGTGTGGTCGGAGGGGACACTGAAGCTTTCTTT
NA	TRBV11-1	TRBJ2-1	NA	13	CASSFGRKSQVFF	TGTGCCAGCAGCTTCGGTAGGAAGTCCCAGGTGTTCTTC
NA	TRBV7-9	TRBJ2-1	NA	13	CTSSLAPYNEQFF	TGTACCAGCAGCTTAGCCCCGTACAATGAGCAGTTCTTC
NA	TRBV14	TRBJ2-7	NA	15	CASSQVVKGYYEQYF	TGTGCCAGCAGCCAAGTCGTGAAAGGATACTACGAGCAGTACTTC
few	TRBV6-2/TRBV6-3	TRBJ1-2	NA	14	CASSYGAGLDGYTF	TGTGCCAGCAGTTACGGGGCAGGACTTGATGGCTACACCTTC
NA	TRBV12-3/TRBV12-4	TRBJ1-2	NA	14	CASSFRQLNYGYTF	TGTGCCAGCAGTTTCAGACAGCTGAACTATGGCTACACCTTC
NA	TRBV4-3	TRBJ2-7	TRBD2	15	CASSRGTSGSYEQYF	TGCGCCAGCAGCCGAGGGACTAGCGGGAGTTACGAGCAGTACTTC
few	TRBV2	TRBJ2-4	TRBD1	15	CASSEAGGWRNIQYF	TGTGCCAGCAGCGAGGCAGGGGGCTGGAGAAACATTCAGTACTTC
NA	TRBV4-3	TRBJ1-1	NA	15	CASSQSGTVNTEAFF	TGCGCCAGCAGCCAGTCCGGGACCGTGAACACTGAAGCTTTCTTT
NA	TRBV21-1	TRBJ2-2	NA	16	CASWLSKRGNTGELFF	TGTGCCAGCTGGCTGAGTAAGCGGGGAAACACCGGGGAGCTGTTTTTT